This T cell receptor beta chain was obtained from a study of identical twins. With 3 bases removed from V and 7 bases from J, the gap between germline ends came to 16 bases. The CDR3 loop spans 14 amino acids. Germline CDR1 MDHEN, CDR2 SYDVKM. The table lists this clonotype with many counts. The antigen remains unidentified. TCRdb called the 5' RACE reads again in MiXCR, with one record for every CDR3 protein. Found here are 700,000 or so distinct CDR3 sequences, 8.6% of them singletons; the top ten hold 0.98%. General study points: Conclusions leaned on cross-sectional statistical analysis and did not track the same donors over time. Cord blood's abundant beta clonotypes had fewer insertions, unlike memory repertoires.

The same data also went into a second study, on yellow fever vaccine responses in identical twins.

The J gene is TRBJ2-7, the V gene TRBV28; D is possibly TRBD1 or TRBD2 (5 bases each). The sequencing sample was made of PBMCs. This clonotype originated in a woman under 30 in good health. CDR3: CASSFAGPRGEQYF. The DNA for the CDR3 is TGTGCCAGCAGTTTTGCAGGGCCTCGAGGGGAGCAGTACTTC.